This TCR beta chain appears in the sequencing data of a study of spatial heterogeneity in lung cancer. The wider study: The authors sequenced available follow-up PBMC samples, taken a median of around two years after resection. Among detected sequences, beta-chain ones consistently exceeded alpha-chain ones in number.

From germline, CDR1 is SGHTA and CDR2 FQGNSA. Trimming shortened V by 3 bases and J by 0 bases, and 9 bases separated the two germline ends. The CDR3 covers 14 residues. Time point noted: blood at routine non-recurrence follow-up after resection. Material for sequencing was whole RNA from tumor, nontumor lung or frozen PBMC, left unsorted. A unique molecular identifier was carried by every single TCR cDNA molecule. A single record per CDR3 protein comes from TCRdb applying MiXCR to the 5' RACE reads. The sample shows more than 95,000 distinct CDR3 sequences, 12% of them seen only once. This clonotype was seen ten or more times.

The starting material was PBMCs, obtained at follow-up. This chain joins TRBV7-2 and TRBJ2-7; D may be TRBD1 (6 bases). This receptor was identified in a male donor with early-stage non-small cell lung cancer. CDR3 DNA: TGTGCCAGCAGCTTTGACAGGAGCTCCTACGAGCAGTACTTC. It translates to CASSFDRSSYEQYF. Full variable domain (rest looked up from reference TRBV7-2 and TRBJ2-7): GAGVSQSPSNKVTEKGKDVELRCDPISGHTALYWYRQSLGQGLEFLIYFQGNSAPDKSGLPSDRFSAERTGGSVSTLTIQRTQQEDSAVYLCASSFDRSSYEQYFGPGTRLTVT.